This passage covers 14 T cell receptor beta chains from one sample sequenced in a study of identifying expanded T cells in peripheral blood. Libraries were prepared by immunoSEQ multiplex PCR; TCRdb keeps only in-frame clonotypes and omits some of them. The sample includes around 130,000 clones, approximately 86% of them seen just once. Specimen: blood. Receptor source: a person aged 18 to 75 in good health.

The chain employs TRBV9 and TRBJ2-2; D unresolved. The V and J ends lost 2 bases and 0 bases respectively, with 8 bases between them. This CDR3 has 15 residues. The V gene's germline CDR1 is SGDLS and CDR2 YYNGEE. The CDR3 DNA reads TGTGCCAGCAGCGTTCATACTGCGAACACCGGGGAGCTGTTTTTT. Translating it yields CASSVHTANTGELFF.

The V gene is TRBV30, the J gene TRBJ1-4, with a possible D match to TRBD1 (5 bases). The V end was cut by 4 bases, the J end by 3 bases, with 15 bases between. This CDR3 contains 15 residues. Per germline, CDR1 GTSNPN and CDR2 SVGIG (reference sequence). In nucleotides, the CDR3 is TGTGCCTGGACTCTTGGGACTGGTTCTAATGAAAAACTGTTTTTT. Its protein product is CAWTLGTGSNEKLFF.

The J gene is TRBJ2-7, the V gene TRBV6-6, with a tentative D call TRBD1 (6 bases). CDR1 is MNHNY and CDR2 is SVGAGI in the germline V gene (reference sequence). The CDR3 length is 13 residues. The CDR3 reads CAISGHSSYEQYF. The CDR3 nucleotides are TGTGCAATATCGGGACACAGCTCCTACGAGCAGTACTTC.

This rearrangement joins TRBV19 to TRBJ1-1; TRBD1 matches at 10 bases. Trimming cost V 4 bases and J 3 bases; bases outside gene matches: 8. CDR1 and CDR2 from the germline V gene are LNHDA and SQIVND (reference sequence). The CDR3 runs to 16 residues. The CDR3 DNA follows: TGTGCCAGTAGTACCGGGACAGGGGCTGGGGACACTGAAGCTTTCTTT. This translates into CASSTGTGAGDTEAFF.

The V call is TRBV7-3, the J call TRBJ2-3; D gene ambiguous. Germline V lookup: CDR1 SGHTA, CDR2 FQGTGA. The CDR3 runs 14 residues. V lost 0 bases, J lost 4 bases, and 8 bases lay in between. The CDR3, as DNA: TGTGCCAGCAGCTTAACATTAGGAGCAGATACGCAGTATTTT. Translated, it gives CASSLTLGADTQYF.

The CDR3 protein is CASSTGPSNEKLFF. The CDR3 nucleotides are TGTGCCAGTAGTACGGGACCGAGTAATGAAAAACTGTTTTTT. This sequence joins TRBV19 and TRBJ1-4, with D maybe TRBD1 (5 bases). Trimming removed 4 bases at V and 4 bases at J, with 10 bases between. Per germline, CDR1 LNHDA and CDR2 SQIVND (reference sequence). The CDR3 runs 14 residues. Drawing the rest from reference TRBV19 and TRBJ1-4, the complete variable domain is DGGITQSPKYLFRKEGQNVTLSCEQNLNHDAMYWYRQDPGQGLRLIYYSQIVNDFQKGDIAEGYSVSREKKESFPLTVTSAQKNPTAFYLCASSTGPSNEKLFFGSGTQLSVL.

The chain carries TRBV7-9 and TRBJ2-1; 7 bases are shared with TRBD1. There are 15 residues in the CDR3. V shed 5 bases and J 1 base; nucleotides not matched to a gene: 5. Germline V gives CDR1 SEHNR, CDR2 FQNEAQ (reference sequence). DNA for the CDR3: TGTGCCAGCAGCATTAGACAGGGATCCTACAATGAGCAGTTCTTC. Translation gives CASSIRQGSYNEQFF.

The chain carries TRBV5-1 and TRBJ1-1; the D is unclear. Germline V gene data show CDR1 as SGHRS and CDR2 as YFSETQ. The V end lost 1 base, the J end lost 2 bases, and 9 bases lay between the germline ends. This CDR3 spans 14 amino acids. The CDR3 bases are TGCGCCAGCAGCTTGCGAGGTACCAACACTGAAGCTTTCTTT. Its protein product is CASSLRGTNTEAFF.

The V call is TRBV7-9, the J call TRBJ2-3, with no clear D. This CDR3 is built from 15 residues. In germline, CDR1 is SEHNR, CDR2 FQNEAQ (reference sequence). V dropped 1 base and J dropped 6 bases, with 14 bases sitting between them. The DNA of the CDR3 is TGTGCCAGCAGCTTAGTAACGGGTATTCGGGATACGCAGTATTTT. The encoded protein is CASSLVTGIRDTQYF. The full variable domain, with the rest looked up from reference TRBV7-9 and TRBJ2-3, is DTGVSQNPRHKITKRGQNVTFRCDPISEHNRLYWYRQTLGQGPEFLTYFQNEAQLEKSRLLSDRFSAERPKGSFSTLEIQRTEQGDSAMYLCASSLVTGIRDTQYFGPGTRLTVL.

The chain has TRBV29-1 and TRBJ1-1, with D unclear. V lost 6 bases, J lost 4 bases, and 12 bases lay in between. The CDR3 runs 12 residues. CDR1 and CDR2 from the germline V gene are SQVTM and ANQGSEA. CDR3 protein: CSVVGLGTEAFF. The CDR3 coding sequence is TGCAGCGTGGTGGGTTTGGGCACTGAAGCTTTCTTT.

The chain couples TRBV6-5 to TRBJ2-1; D is tentatively TRBD1 or TRBD2 (5 bases each). Germline values: CDR1 MNHEY, CDR2 SVGAGI. The V end lost 6 bases, the J end lost 3 bases, and 15 bases lay between the germline ends. CDR3 length: 15 amino acids. Here the CDR3 DNA reads TGTGCCAGCAGCTTGGGGAGACAGTACTACAATGAGCAGTTCTTC. Its translation is CASSLGRQYYNEQFF.

The chain couples TRBV4-1 to TRBJ2-1, with 9 nucleotides matching TRBD2. Trimming cost V 0 bases and J 0 bases; bases outside gene matches: 0. The CDR3 spans 16 residues. The germline gives CDR1 MGHRA, CDR2 YSYEKL. The DNA of the CDR3 is TGCGCCAGCAGCCAAGATAGCGGGAGCTCCTACAATGAGCAGTTCTTC. Translated, it gives CASSQDSGSSYNEQFF.

Comment on this clone: Other nucleotide sequences from this sample produce the same CDR3. The rearrangement uses TRBV5-6 and TRBJ2-3; 11 bases align to TRBD2. The germline V gene encodes CDR1 SGHDT and CDR2 YYEEEE. Trimming at V came to 4 bases and at J to 3 bases, leaving 7 bases not matched to a gene. CDR3 length: 16 residues. The CDR3 protein is CASSPLAGGPTDTQYF. The CDR3 region has the DNA TGTGCCAGCAGCCCCTTAGCGGGAGGGCCGACAGATACGCAGTATTTT.

The V and J genes are TRBV19 and TRBJ1-1; TRBD1 might be the D (5 bases). Per the germline V gene, CDR1 is LNHDA and CDR2 is SQIVND (reference sequence). V lost 5 bases, J lost 1 base, and 8 bases lay in between. This CDR3 comprises 13 residues. The CDR3 DNA sequence: TGTGCCAGTAGTCAGGGTGGGAACACTGAAGCTTTCTTT. This encodes CASSQGGNTEAFF.